This T cell receptor (beta chain) was sequenced in a study of OX40 agonist ivuxolimab in advanced cancers. Study-level background: Ivuxolimab, which targeted the costimulatory receptor OX40 (CD134), was an agonistic, fully human IgG2 monoclonal antibody. Intravenous ivuxolimab was administered to patients every 2 weeks at six dose levels: 0.01, 0.1, 0.3, 1.5, 3 and 10 mg/kg. Of the roughly 51 patients in dose escalation, about 20 had hepatocellular carcinoma, some 15 had melanoma, 9 had renal cell carcinoma and 9 had head and neck cancer. The dose-escalation cohort was almost 85% male with a mean age of approximately 60 years, ranging from roughly 20 to 80. Patients were allowed to have had prior anti-PD-1, anti-PD-L1 or anti-CTLA-4 therapy, and 40% of the dose-escalation patients had been treated with checkpoint inhibitors. Partial responses occurred in three dose-escalation patients: two with cutaneous melanoma and one with hepatocellular carcinoma. The point of sequencing TCRbeta in the periphery was to test whether ivuxolimab changed TCR sequence diversity and drove clonal T-cell expansion. The monotherapy dose-escalation portion (N ≈ 57 patients) of the phase I ivuxolimab trial is reported in the paper.

Beyond this particular receptor, the publication reports: The antigen specificity of the clonally expanded peripheral T cells was not determined. Partial responders in the 0.1-3.0 mg/kg groups had among the lowest normalized peripheral clonal expansion, especially among CD8+ T cells. At doses of 0.1 to 3.0 mg/kg, clonal expansion of both CD4+ and CD8+ blood T cells was observed from baseline to week 6. Low levels of normalized T-cell clonal expansion were also shown by some nonresponding patients. After ivuxolimab, CD8+ T cells had more expanded clones than CD4+ T cells on average.

Unmatched junction bases come to 3, with V trimmed by 4 bases and J by 0 bases. Counted from cysteine to phenylalanine, this CDR3 has 14 amino acids. The sequence is cut down to CDR3 DNA, 42 bases in frame from base 1. According to the germline V gene, CDR1 reads SGHNT and CDR2 reads YENEEA. Patients with a history of autoimmune disease or receiving systemic immunosuppression were excluded from the trial. Peripheral blood for TCR sequencing was collected from all dose cohorts at baseline, on cycle 4 day 1, and on cycle 7 day 1. Samples were obtained from an open-label, multicenter, first-in-human phase I dose-escalation trial of ivuxolimab. Adults with locally advanced or metastatic melanoma, renal cell carcinoma, hepatocellular carcinoma or head and neck squamous cell carcinoma were enrolled in the trial. CD4+ and CD8+ T cells were sorted separately from peripheral blood before TCR sequencing. The count of this clone is one. Its antigen remains unidentified. Per-nucleotide qualities are absent, and no much larger clonotype sits a single base away.

Genomic DNA was extracted from sorted cells for sequencing of the TCRbeta CDR3 region. TCRbeta CDR3 regions were sequenced using the immunoSEQ Assay. The table was pulled from immuneACCESS by TCRdb, which kept in-frame rearrangements only. Such tables lose some clones; where checked, under half of the loss comes from unresolved V genes, and the rest has no known cause. The table for this sample lists 90,000 to 120,000 clones; about 91% of them were counted only once. In total, the top ten clones hold roughly 1.1% of the sample. The clonotype comes from an adult with an advanced solid tumor such as melanoma, head and neck, liver or kidney cancer. The source was CD4+ or CD8+ T cells sorted from blood, collected in a trial of the OX40 agonist ivuxolimab. The rearranged chain carries TRBV11-3 and TRBJ2-7, and TRBD1 matches 7 of the central bases. The nucleotides are TGTGCCAGCAGCTCGGGACAGTACTCCTACGAGCAGTACTTC. Translation gives CASSSGQYSYEQYF.